This passage covers 26 T cell receptor beta chains from one sample sequenced in a study of T cell clones after liver transplantation. Sequencing was performed with immunoSEQ multiplex PCR; in TCRdb, only in-frame clones are kept and a portion is missing. The sample yields roughly 60,000 clones, roughly 70% seen once. The sequenced sample was CD4+ T cells from blood, obtained at the roughly 16-month timepoint. The source is a human patient who received a liver transplant. The T cells may come from the graft donor.

The chain carries TRBV28 and TRBJ1-3; 11 positions agree with TRBD1. With V trimmed by 6 bases and J by 2 bases, 3 bases remained unmatched. Per germline, CDR1 MDHEN and CDR2 SYDVKM. This CDR3 has 15 amino acids. CDR3 nucleotide sequence: TGTGCCAGCAGCCCGGGACAGGGGGCTGGAAACACCATATATTTT. Its protein product is CASSPGQGAGNTIYF. The whole variable domain, remainder taken from reference TRBV28 and TRBJ1-3, is DVKVTQSSRYLVKRTGEKVFLECVQDMDHENMFWYRQDPGLGLRLIYFSYDVKMKEKGDIPEGYSVSREKKERFSLILESASTNQTSMYLCASSPGQGAGNTIYFGEGSWLTVV.

V and J are TRBV5-1 and TRBJ2-5; D remains ambiguous. Between the trimmed V and J ends, which lost 1 base and 5 bases, there was a span of 9 bases. The V gene's germline CDR1 is SGHRS and CDR2 YFSETQ. CDR3 length: 13 amino acids. DNA for the CDR3: TGCGCCAGCAGCTTGACTGCTCCTGAGACCCAGTACTTC. It codes for CASSLTAPETQYF.

The chain carries TRBV10-3 and TRBJ2-5, with D maybe TRBD2 (5 bases). The CDR3 runs 11 residues. CDR1 is ENHRY, CDR2 SYGVKD, per germline. V was trimmed by 7 bases and J by 4 bases, leaving 7 bases between them. Here the CDR3 DNA reads TGTGCCATCATGGAGGCAGAGACCCAGTACTTC. This gives the protein CAIMEAETQYF.

The J gene is TRBJ1-1, the V gene TRBV2; TRBD1 is a possible D gene (6 bases). V was trimmed by 5 bases and J by 11 bases, leaving 15 bases between them. This CDR3 has 12 amino acids. Germline V CDR1 and CDR2: SNHLY, FYNNEI. The CDR3 loop reads CASSRAGVFAFF. CDR3 bases: TGTGCCAGCAGTCGGGCAGGGGTGTTCGCTTTCTTT.

The chain carries TRBV7-2 and TRBJ1-2; 7 nucleotides match TRBD1. The CDR3 covers 13 residues. Germline V gene lookup returns CDR1 SGHTA and CDR2 FQGNSA. The J segment lost 8 bases and the V segment lost 1 base, leaving 4 bases of the junction unmatched. Written as DNA, the CDR3 is TGTGCCAGCAGCTTAGTGGGGACAGAAGGCTACACCTTC. This sequence encodes CASSLVGTEGYTF.

In its sample, this clone was seen a few times. One end of the junction does not line up with germline, which may come from a read error. CDR3 residues: CASSLREQGTQYF. In nucleotides, the CDR3 is TGTGCCAGCAGCCTGAGGGAGCAAGGGACCCAGTACTTC. The chain combines TRBV7-6 with TRBJ2-5, with D possibly TRBD2 on 5 matching bases. This CDR3 contains 13 residues. The V gene's germline CDR1 is SGHVS and CDR2 FNYEAQ.

This sequence joins TRBV6-5 and TRBJ2-7; 10 bases line up with TRBD1. Germline CDR1 and CDR2: MNHEY and SVGAGI. The CDR3 loop spans 15 amino acids. Germline trimming cut 2 bases from V and 0 bases from J; bases unmatched to any gene: 1. CDR3 protein: CASSYGTGVSYEQYF. CDR3 nucleotides: TGTGCCAGCAGTTACGGGACAGGGGTCTCCTACGAGCAGTACTTC.

The chain recombines TRBV9 with TRBJ2-1; D is possibly TRBD1 or TRBD2 (6 bases each). The germline V and J ends were trimmed by 2 bases and 0 bases, with 9 bases remaining between them. Per germline, CDR1 SGDLS and CDR2 YYNGEE. The CDR3 sequence is 15 residues long. Here the CDR3 DNA reads TGTGCCAGCAGCGTCGAGGGGGGCTCCTACAATGAGCAGTTCTTC. Its protein product is CASSVEGGSYNEQFF.

There are a few counts of this clone. The chain uses TRBV29-1 and TRBJ2-1; a possible D gene is TRBD2 (6 bases). The V gene lost 6 bases and the J gene lost 4 bases, with 10 bases spanning the gap. The CDR3 totals 12 residues. CDR1 is SQVTM and CDR2 is ANQGSEA in the germline V gene. As DNA, the CDR3 is TGCAGCGTCCTCCGGGGGTACAATGAGCAGTTCTTC. It is translated as CSVLRGYNEQFF.

This clone has only one observation. This CDR3 reads CASSLGVVGQGASETQYF. The CDR3, as DNA: TGCGCCAGCAGCTTGGGGGTGGTTGGACAGGGAGCTTCAGAGACCCAGTACTTC. The chain has TRBV5-1 and TRBJ2-5, with 8 positions matching TRBD1. CDR3 length: 18 residues. In germline, CDR1 is SGHRS, CDR2 YFSETQ. The V gene end was trimmed by 0 bases and the J gene end by 4 bases; junction bases not matched to a gene: 14. Full variable domain (outside the CDR3, taken from reference TRBV5-1 and TRBJ2-5): KAGVTQTPRYLIKTRGQQVTLSCSPISGHRSVSWYQQTPGQGLQFLFEYFSETQRNKGNFPGRFSGRQFSNSRSEMNVSTLELGDSALYLCASSLGVVGQGASETQYFGPGTRLLVL.

The gene calls are TRBV7-8 and TRBJ2-5; maybe TRBD1 (6 bases). V was shortened by 5 bases and J by 4 bases, with 17 bases between the two germline ends. Germline V gives CDR1 SGHVS, CDR2 FQNEAQ. CDR3 length: 15 residues. The CDR3 spells CASSTLGAPGETQYF. In DNA form, the CDR3 reads TGTGCCAGCAGCACGCTGGGGGCCCCCGGAGAGACCCAGTACTTC.

The genes are TRBV19 and TRBJ2-3; D not certain. The CDR3 length is 14 residues. Germline CDR1 LNHDA, CDR2 SQIVND (reference sequence). V lost 4 bases and J 4 bases, leaving 12 bases between the germline ends. The CDR3 sequence: CASSTQWVADTQYF. DNA of the CDR3: TGTGCCAGTAGTACTCAGTGGGTCGCAGATACGCAGTATTTT.

The CDR3 DNA follows: TGTGCCAGCAGTGCTCTAGAGTCAGGGATCGGAAACACCATATATTTT. Amino acid sequence: CASSALESGIGNTIYF. This rearrangement joins TRBV25-1 to TRBJ1-3; possibly TRBD1 for D (5 bases). The CDR3 totals 16 residues. Trimming stripped 4 bases from V and 4 bases from J, with 17 bases between. Germline assignment: CDR1 MGHDK and CDR2 SYGVNS. The entire variable domain, with the rest obtained from reference TRBV25-1 and TRBJ1-3, is as follows: EADIYQTPRYLVIGTGKKITLECSQTMGHDKMYWYQQDPGMELHLIHYSYGVNSTEKGDLSSESTVSRIRTEHFPLTLESARPSHTSQYLCASSALESGIGNTIYFGEGSWLTVV.

The rearrangement uses TRBV18 and TRBJ2-7; no definite D call. Trimming removed 6 bases at V and 6 bases at J, with 24 bases between. The CDR3 runs 16 residues. CDR1 and CDR2 (germline): KGHSH, LQKENI. In nucleotides, the CDR3 is TGTGCCAGCTCGCAAACCCCCGGTAATGCTCTGCCCGAGCAGTACTTC. It yields the protein CASSQTPGNALPEQYF.

The CDR3 DNA follows: TGTGCCACCACAGGCGACTCTGGGGCCAACGTCCTGACTTTC. Protein sequence: CATTGDSGANVLTF. The J gene is TRBJ2-6, the V gene TRBV10-3; tentative D call: TRBD1 (5 bases). CDR3 length: 14 residues. Looked up from germline, CDR1 is ENHRY and CDR2 is SYGVKD. V was clipped by 10 bases and J by 0 bases, with 10 bases between them.

About this clone: Mismatch with germline at one junction end may stem from a read error. The chain couples TRBV6-5 to TRBJ2-7, with D perhaps matching TRBD1 or TRBD2 (5 bases each). From germline, CDR1 is MNHEY and CDR2 SVGAGI. This CDR3 is built from 10 residues. The DNA for the CDR3 is TGTGCCAGCAGTTACCGGGGCCGGGCCTTC. It yields the protein CASSYRGRAF.

The chain is built from TRBV28 and TRBJ2-2; 11 bases are a match to TRBD2. Unmatched junction bases numbered 6, after V lost 2 bases and J lost 4 bases. Germline V gene lookup returns CDR1 MDHEN and CDR2 SYDVKM. The CDR3 spans 17 residues. This CDR3 reads CASSLITLAGGTGELFF. CDR3 in DNA: TGTGCCAGCAGTTTAATTACTCTAGCGGGGGGCACCGGGGAGCTGTTTTTT.

The V call is TRBV19, the J call TRBJ1-1; no clear D. There are 14 residues in the CDR3. The V gene lost 6 bases and the J gene lost 2 bases, with 13 bases spanning the gap. Germline V gene sequence: CDR1 LNHDA, CDR2 SQIVND (reference sequence). CDR3 DNA: TGTGCCAGTAGCAACCGACGGCCTAACACTGAAGCTTTCTTT. The encoded protein is CASSNRRPNTEAFF.

This clone came up once. V gene TRBV18 combines with J gene TRBJ1-4, with D tentatively TRBD1 (5 bases). This CDR3 comprises 16 residues. The germline V gene has CDR1 KGHSH and CDR2 LQKENI. V was cut by 0 bases and J by 6 bases, with 14 bases left in between. CDR3 amino acids: CASSPPGGKGDEKLFF. The CDR3 DNA reads TGTGCCAGCTCACCACCAGGTGGGAAAGGGGATGAAAAACTGTTTTTT. The entire variable domain, with the rest obtained from reference TRBV18 and TRBJ1-4, is as follows: NAGVMQNPRHLVRRRGQEARLRCSPMKGHSHVYWYRQLPEEGLKFMVYLQKENIIDESGMPKERFSAEFPKEGPSILRIQQVVRGDSAAYFCASSPPGGKGDEKLFFGSGTQLSVL.

The CDR3 sequence: CATDSYGYTF. The CDR3 region has the DNA TGTGCCACAGACTCATATGGCTACACCTTC. The V gene is TRBV28, the J gene TRBJ1-2; D is unresolved. Trimming removed 10 bases at V and 5 bases at J, with 8 bases between. The germline gives CDR1 MDHEN, CDR2 SYDVKM. The length of the CDR3 is 10 residues.

This clone appeared a single time. The chain joins TRBV2 to TRBJ2-2; no clear D gene. Germline V gene lookup returns CDR1 SNHLY and CDR2 FYNNEI. Trimming stripped 3 bases from V and 6 bases from J, with 2 bases between. The CDR3 loop spans 11 amino acids. The CDR3 protein is CASSDPGELFF. CDR3 DNA: TGTGCCAGCAGTGACCCCGGGGAGCTGTTTTTT.

The rearrangement links TRBV19 to TRBJ2-3, with 8 bases identical to TRBD2. The germline V gene has CDR1 LNHDA and CDR2 SQIVND (reference sequence). V lost 6 bases to trimming and J lost 5 bases; unmatched junction nucleotides: 13. CDR3 length: 16 amino acids. In DNA form, the CDR3 reads TGTGCCAGTAGCATCTCTCAGCGGGAGAGGGAAGATACGCAGTATTTT. Its protein product is CASSISQREREDTQYF.

DNA for the CDR3: TGTGCCAGCTCACGGGACTCCCTCATTGAGCAGTTCTTC. As protein: CASSRDSLIEQFF. The V and J genes are TRBV18 and TRBJ2-1, with TRBD2 as a possible D gene (6 bases). Per the germline V gene, CDR1 is KGHSH and CDR2 is LQKENI. Between the trimmed V and J ends, which lost 4 bases and 9 bases, there was a span of 13 bases. The CDR3 is 13 residues long.

The rearrangement joins TRBV13 to TRBJ2-1; TRBD1 matches 9 bases. V trimming: 6 bases; J trimming: 9 bases; junction bases outside the gene matches: 6. The germline V gene has CDR1 PRHDT and CDR2 FYEKMQ (reference sequence). This CDR3 contains 13 residues. The DNA for the CDR3 is TGTGCCAGCAGAAAACAGGGGGCGGCTGAGCAGTTCTTC. Translation: CASRKQGAAEQFF.

CDR3 amino acids: CASSGHFSGSPLHF. CDR3 nucleotides: TGTGCCAGCAGTGGACATTTTTCTGGTTCACCCCTCCACTTT. The chain employs TRBV6-1 and TRBJ1-6; D is ambiguous. Trimming pared 4 bases from V and 9 bases from J, leaving 13 bases between. The CDR3 is 14 amino acids. The germline CDR1 and CDR2 sequences are MNHNS and SASEGT.

V gene TRBV27 combines with J gene TRBJ2-2; D may match TRBD1 or TRBD2 (5 bases each). Germline V gene data show CDR1 as MNHEY and CDR2 as SMNVEV (reference sequence). There are 16 residues in the CDR3. V was shortened by 1 base and J by 2 bases, with 11 bases between the two germline ends. The CDR3 DNA is TGTGCCAGCAGTTTATTTGGGACCGTTAACACCGGGGAGCTGTTTTTT. This gives the protein CASSLFGTVNTGELFF.